This TCR beta chain was identified in a study of a mutant IDH1 vaccine in newly diagnosed glioma. Study information: Patients got radiotherapy, temozolomide, or both beforehand, and most got both. The study's findings and limits: Patients mounted vaccine-induced immune responses in 80% to 95% of cases. Pseudoprogression appeared independent of alterations in top peripheral clonotypes.

Trimming removed 4 bases at V and 2 bases at J, with 9 bases between. The length of the CDR3 is 13 residues. Germline-derived CDR1 and CDR2 are SGHRS and YFSETQ. Sequenced by immunoSEQ multiplex PCR; TCRdb stores in-frame clones only, minus some. Among roughly 34,000 clones listed, about four fifths were seen once. Documented time point: baseline, week 1 (first vaccination visit). Treatment described: pre-vaccination baseline after standard-of-care therapy. Each of the donors came in with new WHO grade 3 or 4 astrocytomas that were IDH1-mutant and ATRX-lost. This clone was found a few times. Its antigen is currently unknown.

The source was peripheral blood mononuclear cells (PBMCs), collected from a glioma patient treated with radiotherapy, temozolomide or both. This rearrangement joins TRBV5-1 to TRBJ1-1; D ambiguous. The origin of this receptor is a middle-aged man with glioma. Some clones in this sample may be carry-over from other donors' samples. CDR3 loop: CASSVDGNTEAFF. In DNA, the CDR3 is TGCGCCAGCAGCGTGGACGGTAACACTGAAGCTTTCTTT.